The 14 T cell receptor beta chains in this list originate from one sample, sequenced in a study of blood T cell repertoires in COVID-19. The assay was immunoSEQ multiplex PCR, and TCRdb's table has in-frame clones only and misses some. This table holds tens of thousands of clones, about nine tenths found once. Source material: peripheral blood. These receptors were obtained from a male donor with acute or convalescent COVID-19.

The genes are TRBV15 and TRBJ1-5; 8 positions match TRBD1. The CDR3 covers 16 residues. J was trimmed by 2 bases and V by 2 bases; bases with no gene match: 5. CDR1 is LNHNV and CDR2 is YYDKDF in the germline V gene (reference sequence). DNA for the CDR3: TGTGCCACCAGCAGATACGGACAGGGAGGCAATCAGCCCCAGCATTTT. As protein: CATSRYGQGGNQPQHF.

The chain is built from TRBV12-3 or TRBV12-4 and TRBJ1-2; 7 bases agree with TRBD1. Trimming at V came to 7 bases and at J to 7 bases, leaving 9 bases not matched to a gene. There are 13 residues in the CDR3. CDR3 in DNA: TGTGCCAGCACCTTACGGGGGACAGCTGGCTACACCTTC. Translated, it gives CASTLRGTAGYTF.

The J gene is TRBJ1-2, the V gene TRBV5-1; no clear D gene. Trimming took 0 bases from V and 3 from J, leaving 12 bases between them. CDR1 SGHRS and CDR2 YFSETQ come from the germline V gene. There are 15 residues in the CDR3. CDR3 loop: CASSLATGVDYGYTF. The CDR3 nucleotides read TGCGCCAGCAGCTTGGCCACCGGGGTTGACTATGGCTACACCTTC.

This clone came up a few times. J is TRBJ2-5 and V is TRBV18; D is unresolved. V lost 3 bases to trimming and J lost 0 bases, with 8 bases between them. This CDR3 contains 14 residues. Looked up from germline, CDR1 is KGHSH and CDR2 is LQKENI. In nucleotides, the CDR3 is TGTGCCAGCTCACCGACTTCGTACCAAGAGACCCAGTACTTC. It yields the protein CASSPTSYQETQYF.

This clone was picked up one time. The chain employs TRBV2 and TRBJ2-3; TRBD2 aligns across 8 bases. The CDR3 is 17 residues long. Losses at the gene ends were 5 bases for V and 1 base for J; bases not matched to a gene: 11. The germline gives CDR1 SNHLY, CDR2 FYNNEI. As DNA, the CDR3 is TGTGCCAGCAGTCGCGGGAGGAGCGGGGGTGGCACAGATACGCAGTATTTT. Its protein product is CASSRGRSGGGTDTQYF.

This clone has just one count. This chain joins TRBV5-1 and TRBJ2-3; TRBD1 matches 9 bases. This CDR3 contains 15 residues. Unmatched junction bases numbered 3, after V lost 0 bases and J lost 4 bases. Germline V gives CDR1 SGHRS, CDR2 YFSETQ. The CDR3 loop is CASSLETGGADTQYF. CDR3 DNA: TGCGCCAGCAGCTTGGAAACAGGGGGCGCAGATACGCAGTATTTT.

This clone came up a few times. The rearrangement uses TRBV6-5 and TRBJ1-4, with 9 bases fitting TRBD1. Germline V gene data show CDR1 as MNHEY and CDR2 as SVGAGI. This CDR3 has 14 amino acids. V gave up 4 bases and J gave up 7 bases; unmatched junction bases: 4. CDR3 residues: CASSWGQGGEKLFF. The CDR3 nucleotides are TGTGCCAGCAGTTGGGGACAGGGAGGTGAAAAACTGTTTTTT.

The CDR3 coding sequence is TGTGCCGGTAGCGGGGGGACTACTAGCACAGATACGCAGTATTTT. Protein: CAGSGGTTSTDTQYF. V usage is TRBV6-5 and J usage is TRBJ2-3; TRBD2 matches at 10 bases. The CDR3 length is 15 residues. Germline V gives CDR1 MNHEY, CDR2 SVGAGI. V shed 11 bases, J shed 0 bases, and the junction held 8 bases outside the gene matches.

The J gene is TRBJ1-2, the V gene TRBV5-6; D may be TRBD1 (6 bases). The CDR3 is 14 residues long. Germline CDR1 is SGHDT and CDR2 is YYEEEE. Trimming took 0 bases from V and 6 from J, leaving 12 bases between them. The CDR3 reads CASSLGAAGDGYTF. CDR3 sequence (DNA): TGTGCCAGCAGCTTGGGTGCCGCAGGGGATGGCTACACCTTC.

The chain joins TRBV4-2 to TRBJ2-3, with 8 nucleotides matching TRBD2. V shed 0 bases, J shed 3 bases, and the junction held 11 bases outside the gene matches. Germline V gene lookup returns CDR1 LGHNA and CDR2 YNFKEQ. The CDR3 consists of 18 residues. The CDR3 bases are TGTGCCAGCAGCCAAGAGTCCCCGGGACTAGGGTTGACAGATACGCAGTATTTT. It yields the protein CASSQESPGLGLTDTQYF.

The chain uses TRBV6-5 and TRBJ1-4; TRBD1 agrees at 8 bases. In germline, CDR1 is MNHEY, CDR2 SVGAGI. Germline trimming cut 6 bases from V and 3 bases from J; bases unmatched to any gene: 6. The CDR3 is 15 amino acids. The DNA of the CDR3 is TGTGCCAGCAGGGCAGGGGGCCCGGCTAATGAAAAACTGTTTTTT. The encoded protein is CASRAGGPANEKLFF.

The CDR3 reads CASSSGQGLPEAFF. CDR3 nucleotides: TGCGCCAGCAGCTCGGGACAGGGCCTCCCTGAAGCTTTCTTT. The chain carries TRBV5-1 and TRBJ1-1, with 9 bases aligning to TRBD1. With 3 bases clipped from V and 6 bases from J, the junction kept 6 bases outside the gene matches. The germline V gene encodes CDR1 SGHRS and CDR2 YFSETQ. CDR3 length: 14 amino acids. Based on the CDR3 plus reference TRBV5-1 and TRBJ1-1, the full variable domain is KAGVTQTPRYLIKTRGQQVTLSCSPISGHRSVSWYQQTPGQGLQFLFEYFSETQRNKGNFPGRFSGRQFSNSRSEMNVSTLELGDSALYLCASSSGQGLPEAFFGQGTRLTVV.

The J gene is TRBJ2-7, the V gene TRBV28; 8 nucleotides line up with TRBD2. Looked up from germline, CDR1 is MDHEN and CDR2 is SYDVKM. The CDR3 contains 13 residues. V lost 6 bases and J lost 7; bases outside the gene matches: 8. The CDR3 bases are TGTGCCAGCAGCTCTGGAGCGGGGGTAGAGCAGTACTTC. This sequence encodes CASSSGAGVEQYF. Drawing the rest from reference TRBV28 and TRBJ2-7, the complete variable domain is DVKVTQSSRYLVKRTGEKVFLECVQDMDHENMFWYRQDPGLGLRLIYFSYDVKMKEKGDIPEGYSVSREKKERFSLILESASTNQTSMYLCASSSGAGVEQYFGPGTRLTVT.

The gene calls are TRBV14 and TRBJ1-2; no firm D call. Trimming left V 0 bases short and J 6 bases short, with 11 bases between. Germline values: CDR1 SGHDN, CDR2 FVKESK. The CDR3 has 14 amino acids. Here the CDR3 DNA reads TGTGCCAGCAGCCAAGATCAGCCGGGGAATGGCTACACCTTC. It specifies CASSQDQPGNGYTF.